These 4 T cell receptor beta chains were sequenced from one sample in a study of blood T cells in healthy people across ages. Primers used in a second PCR of about 7 to 12 cycles were a sample-barcoded 5' primer and a J-beta primer mix. TCRdb called the 5' RACE reads again in MiXCR, with one record for every CDR3 protein. The table has over 1,300,000 distinct CDR3 sequences, roughly 59% seen once; the top ten hold 5.5% to 8%. The source material was blood. These receptors were collected from a young man in good health.

This clonotype was seen a handful of times. The rearrangement links TRBV7-2 to TRBJ2-7; no clear D gene. V was trimmed by 0 bases and J by 6 bases, leaving 9 bases between them. Germline assignment: CDR1 SGHTA and CDR2 FQGNSA. The CDR3 is made up of 13 amino acids. CDR3 in DNA: TGTGCCAGCAGCTTAGCCGGTAGCCCCGAGCAGTACTTC. This gives the protein CASSLAGSPEQYF.

This rearrangement joins TRBV10-3 to TRBJ2-5; 7 positions agree with TRBD1. The CDR3 contains 14 residues. Germline-derived CDR1 and CDR2 are ENHRY and SYGVKD. V dropped 4 bases and J dropped 3; count of bases not matched to a gene: 5. CDR3: CAISATGTEETQYF. Written as DNA, the CDR3 is TGTGCCATCAGTGCCACCGGGACAGAAGAGACCCAGTACTTC.

The chain joins TRBV6-2 or TRBV6-3 to TRBJ1-6, with 8 bases aligning to TRBD1. The CDR3 consists of 16 residues. Germline V CDR1 and CDR2: MNHEY, SVGEGT. The V gene end was trimmed by 6 bases and the J gene end by 6 bases; junction bases not matched to a gene: 10. The DNA for the CDR3 is TGTGCCAGCAGCAGGGACAGGCCCGGGGGTAATTCACCCCTCCACTTT. As protein: CASSRDRPGGNSPLHF.

The rearrangement links TRBV4-1 to TRBJ2-1; 9 bases align to TRBD1. V gave up 0 bases and J gave up 3 bases; unmatched junction bases: 6. Germline-derived CDR1 and CDR2 are MGHRA and YSYEKL. The CDR3 covers 17 residues. The CDR3 bases are TGCGCCAGCAGCCAAGATATTACGGGACAGGGCTACAATGAGCAGTTCTTC. It codes for CASSQDITGQGYNEQFF.